The next 20 T cell receptor beta chains were all read from a single sample in a study of blood T cell repertoires in COVID-19. Data came from immunoSEQ multiplex PCR; TCRdb stores just in-frame clones and leaves some out. The sample holds about 270,000 clones, 85% to 90% seen once. Sample: PBMCs or T cells enriched from blood (not recorded which). These receptors came from an older woman in a cohort exposed to, infected with or recovered from COVID-19 (not recorded which).

This clone showed up just once. The V gene is TRBV7-2, the J gene TRBJ1-5; D may be TRBD1 (5 bases). The V and J ends lost 3 bases and 0 bases respectively, with 9 bases between them. Germline V gene data show CDR1 as SGHTA and CDR2 as FQGNSA. The CDR3 loop spans 15 amino acids. CDR3 DNA: TGTGCCAGCAGCTTGGGACTAACTAGCAATCAGCCCCAGCATTTT. Protein: CASSLGLTSNQPQHF.

V is TRBV5-1 and J is TRBJ2-1; no reliable D call. The germline gives CDR1 SGHRS, CDR2 YFSETQ. Trimming removed 0 bases at V and 0 bases at J, with 7 bases between. The CDR3 sequence is 15 residues long. Here the CDR3 reads CASSLVRSSYNEQFF. The CDR3 coding sequence is TGCGCCAGCAGCTTGGTTCGGAGCTCCTACAATGAGCAGTTCTTC.

V usage is TRBV30 and J usage is TRBJ2-1, with TRBD1 matching over 9 bases. This CDR3 is built from 15 residues. From germline, CDR1 is GTSNPN and CDR2 SVGIG (reference sequence). Unmatched junction bases numbered 3, after V lost 0 bases and J lost 3 bases. The CDR3 spells CAWSVRDRDYNEQFF. DNA of the CDR3: TGTGCCTGGAGTGTAAGGGACAGGGACTACAATGAGCAGTTCTTC.

The V gene is TRBV19, the J gene TRBJ2-3; weak D call: TRBD2 (6 bases). From germline, CDR1 is LNHDA and CDR2 SQIVND (reference sequence). The length of the CDR3 is 16 residues. V lost 7 bases, J lost 0 bases, and 17 bases lay in between. CDR3 sequence reads: CASNPRRGISTDTQYF. As DNA, the CDR3 is TGTGCCAGTAACCCCAGACGGGGGATTAGCACAGATACGCAGTATTTT.

This sequence joins TRBV6-5 and TRBJ1-5; TRBD1 might be the D (6 bases). The CDR3 consists of 14 residues. V was shortened by 7 bases and J by 2 bases, with 12 bases between the two germline ends. Germline V gene sequence: CDR1 MNHEY, CDR2 SVGAGI. CDR3 loop: CASTDRLGNQPQHF. DNA for the CDR3: TGTGCCAGCACCGACAGGTTGGGCAATCAGCCCCAGCATTTT.

In this sample, this clone turned up a few times. The rearrangement joins TRBV19 to TRBJ2-7, with 7 nucleotides matching TRBD1. This CDR3 spans 17 amino acids. Trimming cost V 4 bases and J 3 bases; bases outside gene matches: 15. Germline lookup yields CDR1 LNHDA and CDR2 SQIVND (reference sequence). In DNA form, the CDR3 reads TGTGCCAGTAGTAAAAAAACAGGGGTCCACTTACACTACGAGCAGTACTTC. This codes for CASSKKTGVHLHYEQYF.

In nucleotides, the CDR3 is TGTGCCAGCAGAAAGGACAGGGGGCAAGAAAAACTGTTTTTT. It specifies CASRKDRGQEKLFF. The chain carries TRBV7-9 and TRBJ1-4; TRBD1 aligns across 11 bases. V shed 6 bases, J shed 8 bases, and the junction held 5 bases outside the gene matches. CDR1 is SEHNR and CDR2 is FQNEAQ in the germline V gene (reference sequence). The CDR3 consists of 14 residues.

The CDR3 nucleotides are TGTGCCAGAAGCTTGCGGGACAGGGGATTCAGTTATAATTCACCCCTCCACTTT. Amino acid sequence: CARSLRDRGFSYNSPLHF. V is TRBV5-3 and J is TRBJ1-6, with 10 bases matching TRBD1. TRBV5-3 is an ORF, and what it does is uncertain. The CDR3 has 18 residues. Unmatched junction bases numbered 8, after V lost 1 base and J lost 4 bases.

This rearrangement joins TRBV28 to TRBJ2-7, with unresolved D. The CDR3 is 13 amino acids. The germline gives CDR1 MDHEN, CDR2 SYDVKM. The germline V and J ends were trimmed by 1 base and 7 bases, with 11 bases remaining between them. The CDR3 is CASSLYREEEQYF. CDR3 DNA sequence: TGTGCCAGCAGTTTATATCGCGAGGAGGAGCAGTACTTC.

V usage is TRBV5-1 and J usage is TRBJ2-5; TRBD2 is a possible D gene (6 bases). V lost 3 bases to trimming and J lost 4 bases, with 10 bases between them. The V gene's germline CDR1 is SGHRS and CDR2 YFSETQ. This CDR3 is built from 13 residues. The CDR3 DNA reads as TGCGCCAGCAGCTCCCGGGACTCAGAGACCCAGTACTTC. Its protein product is CASSSRDSETQYF.

V gene TRBV30 combines with J gene TRBJ2-7, with a possible D match to TRBD2 (5 bases). Germline CDR1 GTSNPN, CDR2 SVGIG (reference sequence). V was clipped by 5 bases and J by 3 bases, with 17 bases between them. The CDR3 runs 14 residues. The CDR3 loop is CAWEEDERGYEQYF. CDR3 coding DNA: TGTGCCTGGGAAGAGGATGAACGGGGCTACGAGCAGTACTTC.

The gene calls are TRBV5-6 and TRBJ1-1; D is perhaps TRBD1 (6 bases). The germline V gene encodes CDR1 SGHDT and CDR2 YYEEEE. This CDR3 spans 15 amino acids. V gave up 3 bases and J gave up 1 base, with 13 bases separating them. CDR3 amino acids: CASSSRQVKNTEAFF. CDR3 DNA: TGTGCCAGCAGCTCCCGACAGGTGAAGAACACTGAAGCTTTCTTT.

The chain combines TRBV2 with TRBJ1-5, with TRBD1 matching 9 bases. Germline CDR1 SNHLY, CDR2 FYNNEI. The CDR3 covers 15 residues. V was pared by 4 bases and J by 1 base, with 2 bases of the junction left unmatched. The CDR3 is CASSAGTGSNQPQHF. DNA of the CDR3: TGTGCCAGCAGTGCCGGGACAGGGAGCAATCAGCCCCAGCATTTT.

The chain is built from TRBV11-2 and TRBJ2-6, with 8 bases lining up with TRBD1. This CDR3 is 18 amino acids long. Germline loops: CDR1 SGHAT, CDR2 FQNNGV. V gave up 5 bases and J gave up 1 base; unmatched junction bases: 10. The CDR3 DNA reads as TGTGCCAGCAGCGCACGACAGGGGAGGCCGTCTGGGGCCAACGTCCTGACTTTC. Encoded protein: CASSARQGRPSGANVLTF.

J is TRBJ1-1 and V is TRBV15; 9 bases align to TRBD1. V shed 1 base, J shed 5 bases, and the junction held 14 bases outside the gene matches. CDR1 LNHNV and CDR2 YYDKDF come from the germline V gene (reference sequence). CDR3 length equals 18 residues. CDR3 DNA: TGTGCCACCAGCAGAGGTATGGGGAGTGGACAGGGGAGGACTGAAGCTTTCTTT. This codes for CATSRGMGSGQGRTEAFF. The variable domain in full, completed from reference TRBV15 and TRBJ1-1, reads DAMVIQNPRYQVTQFGKPVTLSCSQTLNHNVMYWYQQKSSQAPKLLFHYYDKDFNNEADTPDNFQSRRPNTSFCFLDIRSPGLGDTAMYLCATSRGMGSGQGRTEAFFGQGTRLTVV.

The chain is built from TRBV7-2 and TRBJ2-1; no firm D call. Germline values: CDR1 SGHTA, CDR2 FQGNSA. V dropped 1 base and J dropped 3 bases, with 4 bases sitting between them. The CDR3 loop spans 13 amino acids. CDR3 sequence (DNA): TGTGCCAGCAGCTTAGGTCTCTACAATGAGCAGTTCTTC. Its translation is CASSLGLYNEQFF.

This clone was seen a single time. The chain combines TRBV6-5 with TRBJ1-6; D gene uncertain. V was shortened by 7 bases and J by 3 bases, with 13 bases between the two germline ends. The CDR3 has 15 residues. Germline CDR1 is MNHEY and CDR2 is SVGAGI. CDR3 residues: CASMESSVYNSPLHF. The CDR3 DNA follows: TGTGCCAGCATGGAGAGTTCGGTCTATAATTCACCCCTCCACTTT.

The chain couples TRBV6-5 to TRBJ2-2, with TRBD1 matching over 7 bases. The CDR3 is 14 amino acids. The V segment lost 7 bases and the J segment 4 bases; nucleotides outside the gene matches: 6. Germline CDR1 reads MNHEY; CDR2 reads SVGAGI. The CDR3 loop reads CASKSDRRTGELFF. The CDR3, as DNA: TGTGCCAGCAAATCGGACAGGCGCACCGGGGAGCTGTTTTTT.

The chain employs TRBV6-5 and TRBJ1-6; perhaps TRBD1 as D (5 bases). This CDR3 spans 16 amino acids. V gave up 2 bases and J gave up 7 bases, with 15 bases separating them. Germline lookup yields CDR1 MNHEY and CDR2 SVGAGI. The CDR3 sequence: CASSYTGHPANSPLHF. For the CDR3, the DNA is TGTGCCAGCAGTTACACTGGACACCCTGCGAATTCACCCCTCCACTTT.

Comments on this clone: The junction and the germline gene differ at one end; a read error may be behind it. This rearrangement joins TRBV7-9 to TRBJ2-7; D uncertain. The CDR3 length is 8 residues. Looked up from germline, CDR1 is SEHNR and CDR2 is FQNEAQ (reference sequence). CDR3 DNA sequence: TGTGCCACCCGAGATACTGCGTTC. It translates to CATRDTAF.